This T cell receptor (beta chain) originates from a study of T cells of healthy individuals. This CDR3 is 14 amino acids long. V lost 4 bases to trimming and J lost 3 bases; unmatched junction nucleotides: 6. Germline V gives CDR1 SGHRS, CDR2 YFSETQ. This clonotype was counted at least ten times. Each CDR3 protein is one row after TCRdb ran MiXCR on the 5' RACE reads. The sample has 65,000 to 90,000 distinct CDR3 sequences, 4% to 5.5% seen once. This sequence joins TRBV5-1 and TRBJ1-1, with 7 nucleotides matching TRBD1. The sequence was obtained from a female donor in good health. The CDR3 is CASSPGQSYTEAFF. In DNA form, the CDR3 reads TGCGCCAGCAGCCCGGGACAGAGCTACACTGAAGCTTTCTTT.